The text below deals with one T cell receptor beta chain. The sample belongs to a study of blood T cell repertoires in COVID-19. Across the study: The samples span acute and convalescent COVID-19 from the United States, Italy and Spain. PBMCs, B-cell-depleted T cells, or T cells were the source of the cDNA or gDNA that made up the material.

Trimming cost V 1 base and J 3 bases, with 13 bases left between them. The CDR3 extends over 15 amino acids. CDR1 is SGHRS, CDR2 YFSETQ, per germline. Original processing notes: Estimation of nucleated cell counts relied on the amplification of reference gene primers. Only in-frame clones appear in the TCRdb table, and some are missing; sequencing was by immunoSEQ multiplex PCR. V and J calls and clone size are those listed in that table; D and trimming were worked out from the DNA. This repertoire shows 98,000 or so clones, less than 75% found once; its top ten account for about 2%. Sequenced input: peripheral blood. The chain couples TRBV5-1 to TRBJ1-2; perhaps TRBD1 as D (6 bases). This receptor was obtained from a woman aged 40 to 49 with acute or convalescent COVID-19. As DNA, the CDR3 is TGCGCCAGCAGCTTGTACGGGGGGCCAGACTATGGCTACACCTTC. Its protein is CASSLYGGPDYGYTF. The complete variable domain, with remaining parts taken from reference TRBV5-1 and TRBJ1-2, reads KAGVTQTPRYLIKTRGQQVTLSCSPISGHRSVSWYQQTPGQGLQFLFEYFSETQRNKGNFPGRFSGRQFSNSRSEMNVSTLELGDSALYLCASSLYGGPDYGYTFGSGTRLTVV.